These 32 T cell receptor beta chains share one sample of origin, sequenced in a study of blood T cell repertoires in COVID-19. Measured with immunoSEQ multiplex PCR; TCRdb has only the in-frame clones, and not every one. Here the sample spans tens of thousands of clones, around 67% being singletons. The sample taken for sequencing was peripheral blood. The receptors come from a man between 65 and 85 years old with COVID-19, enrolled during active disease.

CDR3 coding DNA: TGTGCCAGCAGCTTAGGGACTAGCGGCGAGCAGTACTTC. Translating it yields CASSLGTSGEQYF. The chain combines TRBV11-2 with TRBJ2-7, with 10 bases fitting TRBD2. The CDR3 contains 13 residues. V shed 1 base and J 6 bases; nucleotides not matched to a gene: 0. Germline loops: CDR1 SGHAT, CDR2 FQNNGV.

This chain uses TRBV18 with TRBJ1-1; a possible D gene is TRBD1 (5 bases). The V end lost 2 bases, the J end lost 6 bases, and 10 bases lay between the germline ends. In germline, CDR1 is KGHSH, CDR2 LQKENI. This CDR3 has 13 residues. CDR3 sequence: CASSPFPGSEAFF. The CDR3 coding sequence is TGTGCCAGCTCACCATTCCCAGGGTCTGAAGCTTTCTTT. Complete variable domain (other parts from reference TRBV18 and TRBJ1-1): NAGVMQNPRHLVRRRGQEARLRCSPMKGHSHVYWYRQLPEEGLKFMVYLQKENIIDESGMPKERFSAEFPKEGPSILRIQQVVRGDSAAYFCASSPFPGSEAFFGQGTRLTVV.

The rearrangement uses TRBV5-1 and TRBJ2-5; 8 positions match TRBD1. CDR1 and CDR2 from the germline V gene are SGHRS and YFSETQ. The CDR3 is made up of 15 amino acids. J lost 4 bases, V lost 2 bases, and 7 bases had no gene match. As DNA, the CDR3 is TGCGCCAGCAGCTTCGGACAGGGAGGTAGAGAGACCCAGTACTTC. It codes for CASSFGQGGRETQYF.

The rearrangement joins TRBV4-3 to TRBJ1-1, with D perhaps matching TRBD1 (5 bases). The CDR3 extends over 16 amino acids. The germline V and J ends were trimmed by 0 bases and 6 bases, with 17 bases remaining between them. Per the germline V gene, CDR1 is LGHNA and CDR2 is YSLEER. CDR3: CASSQDFRQGRAEAFF. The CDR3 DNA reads TGCGCCAGCAGCCAAGATTTCAGGCAGGGAAGGGCTGAAGCTTTCTTT.

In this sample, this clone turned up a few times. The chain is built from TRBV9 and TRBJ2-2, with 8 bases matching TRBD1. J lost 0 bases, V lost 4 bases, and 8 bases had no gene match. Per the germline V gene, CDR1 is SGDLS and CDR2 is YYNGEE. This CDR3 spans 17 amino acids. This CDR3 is CASSPRGQGANTGELFF. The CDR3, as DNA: TGTGCCAGCAGCCCACGAGGACAGGGAGCGAACACCGGGGAGCTGTTTTTT. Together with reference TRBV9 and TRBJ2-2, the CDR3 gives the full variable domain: DSGVTQTPKHLITATGQRVTLRCSPRSGDLSVYWYQQSLDQGLQFLIQYYNGEERAKGNILERFSAQQFPDLHSELNLSSLELGDSALYFCASSPRGQGANTGELFFGEGSRLTVL.

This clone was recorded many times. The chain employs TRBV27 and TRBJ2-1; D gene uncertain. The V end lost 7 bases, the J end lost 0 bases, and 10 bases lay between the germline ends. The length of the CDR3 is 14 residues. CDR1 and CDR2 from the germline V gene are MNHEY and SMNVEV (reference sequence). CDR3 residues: CASTISSSYNEQFF. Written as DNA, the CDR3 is TGTGCCAGCACGATCTCGAGCTCCTACAATGAGCAGTTCTTC.

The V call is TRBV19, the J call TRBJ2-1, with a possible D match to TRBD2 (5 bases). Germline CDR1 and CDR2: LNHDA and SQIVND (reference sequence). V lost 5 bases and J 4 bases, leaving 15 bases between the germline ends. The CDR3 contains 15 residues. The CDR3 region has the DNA TGTGCCAGTAGTCTCTTGCGAGCGGAATACAATGAGCAGTTCTTC. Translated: CASSLLRAEYNEQFF.

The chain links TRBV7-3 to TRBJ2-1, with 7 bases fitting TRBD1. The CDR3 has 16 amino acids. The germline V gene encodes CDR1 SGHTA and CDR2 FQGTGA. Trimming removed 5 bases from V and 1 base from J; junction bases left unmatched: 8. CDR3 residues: CASSALTGPSYNEQFF. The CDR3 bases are TGTGCCAGCAGCGCCCTGACAGGGCCTTCCTACAATGAGCAGTTCTTC. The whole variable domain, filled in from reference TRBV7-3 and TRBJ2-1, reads GAGVSQTPSNKVTEKGKYVELRCDPISGHTALYWYRQSLGQGPEFLIYFQGTGAADDSGLPNDRFFAVRPEGSVSTLKIQRTERGDSAVYLCASSALTGPSYNEQFFGPGTRLTVL.

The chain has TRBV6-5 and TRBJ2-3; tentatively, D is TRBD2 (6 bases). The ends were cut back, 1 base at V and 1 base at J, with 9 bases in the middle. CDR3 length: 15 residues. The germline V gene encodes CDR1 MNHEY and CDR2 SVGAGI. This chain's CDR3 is CASSYFGSGTDTQYF. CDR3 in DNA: TGTGCCAGCAGTTACTTCGGGAGTGGCACAGATACGCAGTATTTT.

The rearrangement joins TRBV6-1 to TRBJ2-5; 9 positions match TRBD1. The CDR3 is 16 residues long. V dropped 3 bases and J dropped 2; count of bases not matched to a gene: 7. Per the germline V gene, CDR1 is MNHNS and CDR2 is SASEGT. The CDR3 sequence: CASSDRDRVGQETQYF. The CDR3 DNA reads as TGTGCCAGCAGTGACCGGGACAGGGTCGGACAAGAGACCCAGTACTTC.

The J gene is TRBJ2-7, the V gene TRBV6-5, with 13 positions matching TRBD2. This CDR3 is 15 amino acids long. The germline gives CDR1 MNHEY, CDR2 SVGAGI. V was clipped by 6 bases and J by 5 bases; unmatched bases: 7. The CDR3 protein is CASRRLAGGQDEQYF. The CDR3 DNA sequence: TGTGCCAGCAGGAGACTAGCGGGAGGCCAGGACGAGCAGTACTTC.

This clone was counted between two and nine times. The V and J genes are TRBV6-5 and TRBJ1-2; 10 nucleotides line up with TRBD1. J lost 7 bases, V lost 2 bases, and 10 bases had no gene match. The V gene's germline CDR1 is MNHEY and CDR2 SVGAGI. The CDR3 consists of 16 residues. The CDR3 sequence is CASSYDLGQGSGGYTF. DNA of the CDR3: TGTGCCAGCAGTTACGATCTGGGACAGGGGTCTGGTGGCTACACCTTC.

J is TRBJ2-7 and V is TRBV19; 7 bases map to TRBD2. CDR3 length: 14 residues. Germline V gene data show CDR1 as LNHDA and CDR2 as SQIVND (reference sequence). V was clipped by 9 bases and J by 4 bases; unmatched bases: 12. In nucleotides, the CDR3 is TGTGCCAGCCGAGGATCGGGAGGTGTTTACGAGCAGTACTTC. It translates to CASRGSGGVYEQYF.

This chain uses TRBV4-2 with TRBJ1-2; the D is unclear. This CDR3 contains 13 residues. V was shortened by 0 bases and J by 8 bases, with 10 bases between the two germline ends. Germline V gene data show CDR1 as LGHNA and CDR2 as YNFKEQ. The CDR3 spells CASSQDASVGYTF. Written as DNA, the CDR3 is TGTGCCAGCAGCCAAGATGCTAGTGTAGGCTACACCTTC.

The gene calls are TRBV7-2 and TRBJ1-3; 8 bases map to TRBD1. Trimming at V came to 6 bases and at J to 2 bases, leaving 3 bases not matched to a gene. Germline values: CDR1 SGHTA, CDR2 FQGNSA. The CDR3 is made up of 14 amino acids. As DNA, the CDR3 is TGTGCCAGCAGAATGACAGGGGCTGGAAACACCATATATTTT. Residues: CASRMTGAGNTIYF.

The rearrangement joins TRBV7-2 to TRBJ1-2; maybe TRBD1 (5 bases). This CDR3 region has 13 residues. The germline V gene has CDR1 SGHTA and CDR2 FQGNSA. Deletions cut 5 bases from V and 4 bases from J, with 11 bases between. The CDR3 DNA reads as TGTGCCAGCAGCCTCGACAGCACCTATGGCTACACCTTC. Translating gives CASSLDSTYGYTF. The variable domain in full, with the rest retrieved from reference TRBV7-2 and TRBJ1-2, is GAGVSQSPSNKVTEKGKDVELRCDPISGHTALYWYRQSLGQGLEFLIYFQGNSAPDKSGLPSDRFSAERTGGSVSTLTIQRTQQEDSAVYLCASSLDSTYGYTFGSGTRLTVV.

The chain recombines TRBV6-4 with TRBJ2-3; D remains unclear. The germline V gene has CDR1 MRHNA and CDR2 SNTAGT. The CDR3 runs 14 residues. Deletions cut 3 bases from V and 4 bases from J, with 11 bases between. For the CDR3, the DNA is TGTGCCAGCAGTGAGTCTGCGGCGGCAGATACGCAGTATTTT. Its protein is CASSESAAADTQYF.

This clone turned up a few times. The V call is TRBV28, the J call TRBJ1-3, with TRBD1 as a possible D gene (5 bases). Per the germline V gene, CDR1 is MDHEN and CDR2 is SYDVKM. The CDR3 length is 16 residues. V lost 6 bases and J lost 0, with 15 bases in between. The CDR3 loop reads CASSLAVGHSGNTIYF. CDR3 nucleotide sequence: TGTGCCAGCAGCCTGGCAGTTGGACACTCTGGAAACACCATATATTTT. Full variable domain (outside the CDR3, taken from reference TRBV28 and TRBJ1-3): DVKVTQSSRYLVKRTGEKVFLECVQDMDHENMFWYRQDPGLGLRLIYFSYDVKMKEKGDIPEGYSVSREKKERFSLILESASTNQTSMYLCASSLAVGHSGNTIYFGEGSWLTVV.

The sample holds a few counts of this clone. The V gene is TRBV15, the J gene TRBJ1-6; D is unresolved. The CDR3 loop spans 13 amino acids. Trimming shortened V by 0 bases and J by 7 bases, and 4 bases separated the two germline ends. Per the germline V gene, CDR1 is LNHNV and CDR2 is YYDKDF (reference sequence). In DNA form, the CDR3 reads TGTGCCACCAGCAGAGATCGGAATTCACCCCTCCACTTT. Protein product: CATSRDRNSPLHF.

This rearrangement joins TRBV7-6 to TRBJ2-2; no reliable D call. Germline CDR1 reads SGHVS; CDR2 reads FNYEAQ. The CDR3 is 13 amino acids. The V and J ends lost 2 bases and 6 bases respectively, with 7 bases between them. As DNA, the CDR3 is TGTGCCAGCAGCTTAAAATTAGCCGGGGAGCTGTTTTTT. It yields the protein CASSLKLAGELFF.

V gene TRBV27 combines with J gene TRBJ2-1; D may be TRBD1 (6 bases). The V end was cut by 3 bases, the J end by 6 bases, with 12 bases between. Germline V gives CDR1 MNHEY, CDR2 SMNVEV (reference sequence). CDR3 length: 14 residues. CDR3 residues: CASSLLGQSNEQFF. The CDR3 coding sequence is TGTGCCAGCAGTTTGTTGGGACAAAGCAATGAGCAGTTCTTC.

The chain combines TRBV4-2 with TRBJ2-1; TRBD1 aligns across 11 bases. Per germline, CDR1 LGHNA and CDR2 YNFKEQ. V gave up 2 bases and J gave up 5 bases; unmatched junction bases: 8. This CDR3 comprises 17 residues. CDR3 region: CASSQPLDRGRDNEQFF. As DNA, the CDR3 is TGTGCCAGCAGCCAACCTCTGGACAGGGGGCGGGACAATGAGCAGTTCTTC.

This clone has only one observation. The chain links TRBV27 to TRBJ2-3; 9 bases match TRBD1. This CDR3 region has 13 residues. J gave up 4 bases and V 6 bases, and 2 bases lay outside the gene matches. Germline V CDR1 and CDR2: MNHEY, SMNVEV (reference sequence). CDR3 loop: CASSRDRADTQYF. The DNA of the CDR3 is TGTGCCAGCAGCCGGGACAGGGCAGATACGCAGTATTTT.

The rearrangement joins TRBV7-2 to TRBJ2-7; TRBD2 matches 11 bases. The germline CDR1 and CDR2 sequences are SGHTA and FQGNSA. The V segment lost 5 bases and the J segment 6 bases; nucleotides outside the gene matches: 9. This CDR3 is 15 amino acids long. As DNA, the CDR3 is TGTGCCAGCAGCCTCAAGGGACTAGCGGCCGCCGAGCAGTACTTC. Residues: CASSLKGLAAAEQYF.

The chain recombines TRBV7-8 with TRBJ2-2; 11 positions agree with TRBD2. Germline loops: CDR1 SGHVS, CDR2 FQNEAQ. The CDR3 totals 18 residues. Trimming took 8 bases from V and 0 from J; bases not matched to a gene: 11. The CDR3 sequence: CASRSGTSGKSNTGELFF. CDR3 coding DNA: TGTGCCAGCCGATCCGGGACTAGCGGCAAATCGAACACCGGGGAGCTGTTTTTT.

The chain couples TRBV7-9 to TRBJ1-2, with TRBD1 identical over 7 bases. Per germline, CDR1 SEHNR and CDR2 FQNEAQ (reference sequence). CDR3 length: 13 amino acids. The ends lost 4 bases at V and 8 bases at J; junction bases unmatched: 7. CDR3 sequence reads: CASSWGQGDGYTF. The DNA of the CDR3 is TGTGCCAGCAGCTGGGGTCAGGGGGACGGCTACACCTTC.

The CDR3 nucleotides are TGTGCCAGCAGTTACTCGACAGCGCCCTACAATGAGCAGTTCTTC. Encoded protein: CASSYSTAPYNEQFF. V gene TRBV6-5 combines with J gene TRBJ2-1; D possibly corresponds to TRBD1 (5 bases). The CDR3 is 15 residues long. Deletions cut 0 bases from V and 2 bases from J, with 8 bases between. Germline CDR1 is MNHEY and CDR2 is SVGAGI.

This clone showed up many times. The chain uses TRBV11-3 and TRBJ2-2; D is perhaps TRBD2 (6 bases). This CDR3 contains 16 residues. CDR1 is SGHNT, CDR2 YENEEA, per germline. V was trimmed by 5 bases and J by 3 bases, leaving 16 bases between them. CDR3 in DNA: TGTGCCAGCAGCCTCCTTGGAGGGATGGACACCGGGGAGCTGTTTTTT. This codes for CASSLLGGMDTGELFF.

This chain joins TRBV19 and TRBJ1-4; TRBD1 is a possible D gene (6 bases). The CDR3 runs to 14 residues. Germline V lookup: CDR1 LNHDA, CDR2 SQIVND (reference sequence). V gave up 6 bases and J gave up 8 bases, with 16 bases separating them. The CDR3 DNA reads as TGTGCCAGTAGGGCCGGGACACTGGGAGAAAAACTGTTTTTT. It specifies CASRAGTLGEKLFF.

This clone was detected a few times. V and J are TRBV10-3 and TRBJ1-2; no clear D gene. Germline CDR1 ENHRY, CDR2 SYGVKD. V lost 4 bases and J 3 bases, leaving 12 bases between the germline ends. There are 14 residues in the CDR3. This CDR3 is CAISANWGDYGYTF. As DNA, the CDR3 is TGTGCCATCAGTGCAAACTGGGGAGACTATGGCTACACCTTC.

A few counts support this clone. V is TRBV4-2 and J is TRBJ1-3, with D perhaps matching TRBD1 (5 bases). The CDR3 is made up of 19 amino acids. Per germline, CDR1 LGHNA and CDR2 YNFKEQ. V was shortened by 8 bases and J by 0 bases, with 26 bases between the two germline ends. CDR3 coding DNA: TGTGCCAGCGCCAGCGGGGCCCACGTATACAGCATCTCTGGAAACACCATATATTTT. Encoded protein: CASASGAHVYSISGNTIYF.

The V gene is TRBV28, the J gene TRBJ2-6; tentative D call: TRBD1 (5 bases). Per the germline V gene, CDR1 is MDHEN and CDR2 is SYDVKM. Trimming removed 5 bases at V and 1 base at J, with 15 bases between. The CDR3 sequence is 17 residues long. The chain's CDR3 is CASSRFLGDSGANVLTF. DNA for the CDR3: TGTGCCAGCAGTCGATTTCTAGGGGATTCTGGGGCCAACGTCCTGACTTTC. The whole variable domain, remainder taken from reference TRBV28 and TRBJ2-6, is DVKVTQSSRYLVKRTGEKVFLECVQDMDHENMFWYRQDPGLGLRLIYFSYDVKMKEKGDIPEGYSVSREKKERFSLILESASTNQTSMYLCASSRFLGDSGANVLTFGAGSRLTVL.